This passage covers 15 T cell receptor beta chains from one sample sequenced in a study of blood T cells in healthy people across ages. Using a J-beta primer mix together with a sample-barcoded 5' primer, a second PCR was run for roughly 6 to 12 cycles. A single record per CDR3 protein comes from TCRdb applying MiXCR to the 5' RACE reads. The table records approximately 320,000 distinct CDR3 sequences, roughly a quarter of them present only once. The sample consisted of blood. The receptors here all came from a woman between 70 and 85 years old in good health.

This clonotype turned up a few times. The V call is TRBV29-1, the J call TRBJ1-1, with TRBD1 as a possible D gene (6 bases). CDR1 is SQVTM and CDR2 is ANQGSEA in the germline V gene. The germline V and J ends were trimmed by 7 bases and 1 base, with 22 bases remaining between them. There are 16 residues in the CDR3. The CDR3 loop reads CSATGGQGRRNTEAFF. In nucleotides, the CDR3 is TGCAGCGCCACGGGGGGGCAGGGAAGGCGGAACACTGAAGCTTTCTTT.

The CDR3 DNA is TGTGCCAGCCAGGATGGGGCTCTAACGTACTCTGGGGCCAACGTCCTGACTTTC. Amino acids: CASQDGALTYSGANVLTF. The V and J genes are TRBV11-2 and TRBJ2-6; D perhaps matches TRBD1 (5 bases). Germline V gives CDR1 SGHAT, CDR2 FQNNGV. Trimming shortened V by 8 bases and J by 0 bases, and 20 bases separated the two germline ends. CDR3 length: 18 amino acids.

The chain recombines TRBV7-9 with TRBJ2-5, with D hard to call. Germline CDR1 and CDR2: SEHNR and FQNEAQ (reference sequence). The CDR3 contains 15 residues. Trimming cost V 5 bases and J 2 bases, with 15 bases left between them. In DNA form, the CDR3 reads TGTGCCAGCAGCCTACGCTACGGATTACAAGAGACCCAGTACTTC. It encodes CASSLRYGLQETQYF.

At least ten counts were recorded for this clonotype. V gene TRBV21-1 combines with J gene TRBJ1-4; TRBD1, the D gene given by the table, was not confirmed from the DNA. TRBV21-1 is noted as a pseudogene. This CDR3 is built from 14 residues. CDR3 sequence reads: CASIAQGAGEKLFF. DNA of the CDR3: TGTGCCAGCATCGCCCAGGGGGCAGGAGAAAAACTGTTTTTT.

The table lists this clonotype with a few counts. The chain joins TRBV7-2 to TRBJ1-2; D is unresolved. The CDR3 is 15 amino acids. Germline V gene lookup returns CDR1 SGHTA and CDR2 FQGNSA. Trimming stripped 1 base from V and 2 bases from J, with 11 bases between. This chain's CDR3 is CASSLDPGSNYGYTF. For the CDR3, the DNA is TGTGCCAGCAGCTTAGATCCGGGTTCCAACTATGGCTACACCTTC. Supplemented by reference TRBV7-2 and TRBJ1-2, the full variable domain reads GAGVSQSPSNKVTEKGKDVELRCDPISGHTALYWYRQSLGQGLEFLIYFQGNSAPDKSGLPSDRFSAERTGGSVSTLTIQRTQQEDSAVYLCASSLDPGSNYGYTFGSGTRLTVV.

This clonotype has a handful of counts. V gene TRBV4-1 combines with J gene TRBJ2-5, with 8 positions matching TRBD2. Trimming at V came to 2 bases and at J to 2 bases, leaving 13 bases not matched to a gene. CDR1 and CDR2 from the germline V gene are MGHRA and YSYEKL. The CDR3 extends over 18 amino acids. CDR3 sequence: CASSQTPGFTSGQETQYF. CDR3 in DNA: TGCGCCAGCAGCCAAACCCCGGGTTTCACTAGCGGACAAGAGACCCAGTACTTC.

The V call is TRBV6-1, the J call TRBJ2-1; 13 nucleotides align to TRBD2. The CDR3 totals 16 residues. V was clipped by 1 base and J by 6 bases; unmatched bases: 3. The germline CDR1 and CDR2 sequences are MNHNS and SASEGT. The DNA for the CDR3 is TGTGCCAGCAGTGAAGACCGGACTAGCGGGGGCAATGAGCAGTTCTTC. Residues: CASSEDRTSGGNEQFF.

This clonotype has a single count. Given a much more abundant clone one base away, this may be a read error. The chain has TRBV10-3 and TRBJ2-7; 9 nucleotides align to TRBD1. Trimming took 6 bases from V and 1 from J; bases not matched to a gene: 1. The CDR3 covers 13 residues. In germline, CDR1 is ENHRY, CDR2 SYGVKD. The CDR3 protein is CAIRGTGSYEQYF. CDR3 DNA: TGTGCCATCAGGGGGACAGGGTCCTACGAGCAGTACTTC.

This clonotype has more than one count but fewer than ten. The chain couples TRBV5-4 to TRBJ2-5; D is perhaps TRBD2 (5 bases). The germline gives CDR1 SGHNT, CDR2 YYREEE (reference sequence). Trimming left V 1 base short and J 6 bases short, with 10 bases between. The CDR3 runs to 13 residues. CDR3 sequence reads: CASSLNGIKTQYF. CDR3 sequence (DNA): TGTGCCAGCAGCTTGAACGGGATAAAGACCCAGTACTTC.

This clonotype is a singleton in its sample. This chain uses TRBV4-2 with TRBJ2-5, with 9 bases matching TRBD2. The J call is doubtful: the DNA matches TRBJ2-7 better. There are 16 residues in the CDR3. Per the germline V gene, CDR1 is LGHNA and CDR2 is YNFKEQ. The CDR3 nucleotides read TGTGCCAGCAGCCAAGACGGTAGCGGGGGTTCCTACGAGCAGTACTTC. Residues: CASSQDGSGGSYEQYF.

In this sample, this clonotype turned up a few times. The V and J genes are TRBV4-1 and TRBJ2-3, with D perhaps assigned TRBD1 or TRBD2 (5 bases each). There are 17 residues in the CDR3. Germline V gene sequence: CDR1 MGHRA, CDR2 YSYEKL. Trimming shortened V by 2 bases and J by 2 bases, and 17 bases separated the two germline ends. The chain's CDR3 is CASSQQRGVANTDTQYF. In DNA, the CDR3 is TGCGCCAGCAGCCAACAAAGGGGAGTTGCGAACACAGATACGCAGTATTTT.

The rearrangement joins TRBV6-2 or TRBV6-3 to TRBJ2-7; 7 bases map to TRBD2. TRBJ2-1 matches the DNA end more closely, so the J call is doubtful. CDR1 MNHEY and CDR2 SVGEGT come from the germline V gene. The length of the CDR3 is 16 residues. The CDR3: CASSYSIWGGGGEQFF. The DNA of the CDR3 is TGTGCCAGCAGTTACTCGATATGGGGGGGTGGCGGCGAGCAGTTCTTC.

This clonotype was detected only a few times. This chain joins TRBV12-3 or TRBV12-4 and TRBJ1-5; a weak D match, TRBD1 (5 bases). The V end lost 9 bases, the J end lost 3 bases, and 15 bases lay between the germline ends. The CDR3 totals 14 residues. CDR3 sequence: CASGGGRNNQPQHF. The CDR3 coding sequence is TGTGCCAGTGGGGGGGGTAGGAACAATCAGCCCCAGCATTTT.

This chain uses TRBV29-1 with TRBJ2-6, with D perhaps matching TRBD1 (5 bases). The germline V gene encodes CDR1 SQVTM and CDR2 ANQGSEA. The CDR3 runs 13 residues. V shed 5 bases and J shed 3 bases, with 8 bases lying between them. CDR3 DNA sequence: TGCAGCGTTTTTCAGGGTGGGGCCAACGTCCTGACTTTC. Its translation: CSVFQGGANVLTF. Looking up the rest from reference TRBV29-1 and TRBJ2-6 gives the full variable domain: SAVISQKPSRDICQRGTSLTIQCQVDSQVTMMFWYRQQPGQSLTLIATANQGSEATYESGFVIDKFPISRPNLTFSTLTVSNMSPEDSSIYLCSVFQGGANVLTFGAGSRLTVL.

Many counts were recorded for this clonotype. The chain has TRBV5-1 and TRBJ1-4; 7 nucleotides align to TRBD1. With 5 bases clipped from V and 7 bases from J, the junction kept 8 bases outside the gene matches. The CDR3 totals 14 residues. CDR1 and CDR2 (germline): SGHRS, YFSETQ. The CDR3 sequence is CASRSGTVGEKLFF. CDR3 nucleotides: TGCGCCAGCAGATCCGGGACAGTAGGTGAAAAACTGTTTTTT.